The 21 T cell receptor beta chains below were found in one sample sequenced in a study of human T cells and chemical hapten exposure. Time point: pre-sensitization, week 0. The treatment denotes: therapeutic diphenylcyclopropenone sensitization with weekly scalp DPC. Each CDR3 protein is one row after TCRdb ran MiXCR on the RACE reads. The data show 190,000 or so distinct CDR3 sequences, around 30% seen once. The sample here was whole blood, taken in connection with sensitization to the hapten diphenylcyclopropenone (DPC). The source is a woman between 25 and 40 years old with alopecia areata. Some clones in this sample may be carry-over from other donors' samples.

A few counts support this clonotype. The chain couples TRBV10-3 to TRBJ2-3, with TRBD2 matching over 12 bases. Germline CDR1 ENHRY, CDR2 SYGVKD. CDR3 length: 15 residues. V lost 4 bases to trimming and J lost 1 base; unmatched junction nucleotides: 0. As DNA, the CDR3 is TGTGCCATCAGTGGGACTAGCGGGGGCACAGATACGCAGTATTTT. This codes for CAISGTSGGTDTQYF.

This clonotype has more than one count but fewer than ten. This rearrangement joins TRBV29-1 to TRBJ1-4; a weak D match, TRBD1 (5 bases). This CDR3 is built from 12 residues. V was cut by 2 bases and J by 10 bases, with 11 bases left in between. Germline CDR1 reads SQVTM; CDR2 reads ANQGSEA. This CDR3 is CSVEMGGGKLFF. CDR3 DNA: TGCAGCGTTGAAATGGGCGGGGGAAAACTGTTTTTT.

The CDR3 sequence: CSASFLGGNQPQHF. For the CDR3, the DNA is TGCAGTGCTAGTTTCCTGGGTGGCAATCAGCCCCAGCATTTT. The chain is built from TRBV20-1 and TRBJ1-5; no clear D gene. Germline CDR1 DFQATT, CDR2 SNEGSKA (reference sequence). Deletions cut 3 bases from V and 2 bases from J, with 11 bases between. This CDR3 spans 14 amino acids.

The chain couples TRBV5-1 to TRBJ1-3; the D is unclear. Germline V lookup: CDR1 SGHRS, CDR2 YFSETQ. Trimming cost V 0 bases and J 1 base, with 2 bases left between them. CDR3 size: 13 residues. CDR3 sequence reads: CASSLESGNTIYF. The CDR3, as DNA: TGCGCCAGCAGCTTGGAATCTGGAAACACCATATATTTT.

A few counts support this clonotype. The genes are TRBV29-1 and TRBJ2-7, with D possibly being TRBD1 (7 bases). Trimming cost V 5 bases and J 2 bases, with 13 bases left between them. From germline, CDR1 is SQVTM and CDR2 ANQGSEA. This CDR3 contains 13 residues. This CDR3 reads CSVRQGLTYEQYF. CDR3 in DNA: TGCAGCGTTCGACAGGGACTTACCTACGAGCAGTACTTC.

Only a few counts were recorded for this clonotype. The chain has TRBV9 and TRBJ2-1; D not certain. CDR3 length equals 15 residues. Germline V CDR1 and CDR2: SGDLS, YYNGEE. V gave up 0 bases and J gave up 2 bases, with 9 bases separating them. The CDR3 DNA reads as TGTGCCAGCAGCGTAGCGGGCAGCACCTACAATGAGCAGTTCTTC. This gives the protein CASSVAGSTYNEQFF.

This clonotype came up once. CDR3 DNA: TGTGCCAGCAGTTACTTCCTAGCGGGCTATAATGAGCAGTTCTTC. This encodes CASSYFLAGYNEQFF. This chain connects TRBV6-2 or TRBV6-3 to TRBJ2-1, with 8 bases aligning to TRBD2. The J segment lost 7 bases and the V segment lost 1 base, leaving 6 bases of the junction unmatched. The CDR3 contains 15 residues. Germline V gene data show CDR1 as MNHEY and CDR2 as SVGEGT.

This chain links TRBV29-1 with TRBJ2-2; D not certain. The V and J ends lost 4 bases and 2 bases respectively, with 14 bases between them. This CDR3 comprises 15 residues. Germline V gene data show CDR1 as SQVTM and CDR2 as ANQGSEA. The CDR3 DNA follows: TGCAGCGTTGTCGTCACCTCGCCTAACACCGGGGAGCTGTTTTTT. It translates to CSVVVTSPNTGELFF.

This clonotype was observed a handful of times. CDR3 coding DNA: TGTGCCAGCATTCAGGAGGGGAACACTGAAGCTTTCTTT. It translates to CASIQEGNTEAFF. The chain has TRBV6-6 and TRBJ1-1; D unresolved. Trimming removed 7 bases at V and 1 base at J, with 10 bases between. The CDR3 length is 13 residues. CDR1 MNHNY and CDR2 SVGAGI come from the germline V gene (reference sequence).

The chain joins TRBV2 to TRBJ1-1; D is unclear. The CDR3 spans 13 residues. The V end lost 4 bases, the J end lost 0 bases, and 6 bases lay between the germline ends. The germline gives CDR1 SNHLY, CDR2 FYNNEI. The CDR3 spells CASSGAMNTEAFF. As DNA, the CDR3 is TGTGCCAGCAGTGGAGCAATGAACACTGAAGCTTTCTTT.

This clonotype has just a few counts. The V and J genes are TRBV7-2 and TRBJ2-7; D could derive from TRBD1 or TRBD2 (6 bases each). Germline CDR1 reads SGHTA; CDR2 reads FQGNSA. V was trimmed by 5 bases and J by 5 bases, leaving 16 bases between them. This CDR3 contains 14 residues. The CDR3 here is CASSRGQVWDEQYF. CDR3 bases: TGTGCCAGCAGCCGGGGGCAGGTATGGGACGAGCAGTACTTC. The full variable domain, with the rest looked up from reference TRBV7-2 and TRBJ2-7, is GAGVSQSPSNKVTEKGKDVELRCDPISGHTALYWYRQSLGQGLEFLIYFQGNSAPDKSGLPSDRFSAERTGGSVSTLTIQRTQQEDSAVYLCASSRGQVWDEQYFGPGTRLTVT.

The table lists this clonotype with many counts. The chain employs TRBV9 and TRBJ1-1; the D gene is possibly TRBD1 (6 bases). Germline lookup yields CDR1 SGDLS and CDR2 YYNGEE. Trimming stripped 0 bases from V and 3 bases from J, with 9 bases between. The CDR3 contains 14 residues. CDR3 protein: CASSVGGADTEAFF. Here the CDR3 DNA reads TGTGCCAGCAGCGTAGGGGGGGCCGACACTGAAGCTTTCTTT.

The rearrangement uses TRBV27 and TRBJ2-7, with 12 bases lining up with TRBD1. The CDR3 runs 13 residues. V shed 6 bases, J shed 5 bases, and the junction held 2 bases outside the gene matches. Germline CDR1 MNHEY, CDR2 SMNVEV (reference sequence). For the CDR3, the DNA is TGTGCCAGCAGGGGGACAGGGGGCGACGAGCAGTACTTC. Its translation is CASRGTGGDEQYF.

V is TRBV4-3 and J is TRBJ2-6, with TRBD1 matching over 8 bases. The CDR3 sequence is 21 residues long. CDR1 and CDR2 from the germline V gene are LGHNA and YSLEER. The junction had 17 bases not matched to a gene; V was cut back by 4 bases and J by 0 bases. CDR3 protein: CASSRTRQGFQPLSGANVLTF. In DNA, the CDR3 is TGCGCCAGCAGCCGCACCCGACAGGGGTTCCAACCCCTCTCTGGGGCCAACGTCCTGACTTTC.

This clonotype was detected only a few times. V usage is TRBV7-9 and J usage is TRBJ2-1; a weak D match, TRBD1 (5 bases). The CDR3 consists of 17 residues. Germline values: CDR1 SEHNR, CDR2 FQNEAQ (reference sequence). Trimming removed 1 base from V and 1 base from J, with 14 bases in between. The CDR3 loop reads CASSLVGWGNSYNEQFF. CDR3 nucleotides: TGTGCCAGCAGCTTAGTTGGTTGGGGCAATTCCTACAATGAGCAGTTCTTC.

This chain links TRBV9 with TRBJ2-7; D possibly matches TRBD1 or TRBD2 (6 bases each). The CDR3 is 14 residues long. CDR1 and CDR2 (germline): SGDLS, YYNGEE. Trimming took 0 bases from V and 7 from J, leaving 14 bases between them. CDR3: CASSVASGAGEQYF. DNA for the CDR3: TGTGCCAGCAGCGTAGCCTCAGGGGCGGGGGAGCAGTACTTC.

The chain is built from TRBV20-1 and TRBJ1-3; TRBD1 is a possible D gene (5 bases). CDR1 DFQATT and CDR2 SNEGSKA come from the germline V gene (reference sequence). This CDR3 comprises 14 residues. Trimming took 2 bases from V and 2 from J, leaving 10 bases between them. The CDR3 loop is CSARYGTAGNTIYF. DNA for the CDR3: TGCAGTGCTAGATACGGGACGGCTGGAAACACCATATATTTT.

This chain connects TRBV4-3 to TRBJ2-1, with 7 bases matching TRBD1. With 3 bases clipped from V and 9 bases from J, the junction kept 5 bases outside the gene matches. Germline CDR1 is LGHNA and CDR2 is YSLEER. This CDR3 comprises 13 residues. CDR3 protein: CASSHGQDGEQFF. The CDR3 DNA reads as TGCGCCAGCAGCCACGGACAGGACGGTGAGCAGTTCTTC.

A few counts support this clonotype. The chain is built from TRBV5-1 and TRBJ1-5; D uncertain. The germline V and J ends were trimmed by 0 bases and 0 bases, with 7 bases remaining between them. CDR3 length: 15 residues. Germline CDR1 is SGHRS and CDR2 is YFSETQ. The CDR3 bases are TGCGCCAGCAGCTTGGGAAGCGATAGCAATCAGCCCCAGCATTTT. It is translated as CASSLGSDSNQPQHF.

This clonotype came up a few times. V and J are TRBV5-1 and TRBJ2-1, with D possibly TRBD1 on 5 matching bases. The CDR3 contains 12 residues. Germline V gene sequence: CDR1 SGHRS, CDR2 YFSETQ. V was pared by 5 bases and J by 6 bases, with 9 bases between. The CDR3 loop is CASSDSPNEQFF. DNA for the CDR3: TGCGCCAGCAGTGACAGCCCCAATGAGCAGTTCTTC. Supplemented by reference TRBV5-1 and TRBJ2-1, the full variable domain reads KAGVTQTPRYLIKTRGQQVTLSCSPISGHRSVSWYQQTPGQGLQFLFEYFSETQRNKGNFPGRFSGRQFSNSRSEMNVSTLELGDSALYLCASSDSPNEQFFGPGTRLTVL.

This clonotype has more than one count but fewer than ten. The J gene is TRBJ2-7, the V gene TRBV11-3; 11 nucleotides line up with TRBD1. The J segment lost 4 bases and the V segment lost 1 base, leaving 3 bases of the junction unmatched. Germline V lookup: CDR1 SGHNT, CDR2 YENEEA. The CDR3 spans 15 residues. CDR3 residues: CASSLGGTGGYEQYF. The DNA for the CDR3 is TGTGCCAGCAGCTTAGGCGGGACAGGGGGATACGAGCAGTACTTC.